One sample yielded the 9 T cell receptor beta chains listed below, sequenced in a study of vaccination and CD4 T cells after COVID-19. Sequenced with the Oncomine TCR Beta short-read assay was DNA taken from cultured CD4+ T cells. TCRdb recomputed calls from the PCR reads with MiXCR, one row per CDR3 protein. Among 14,000 or so distinct CDR3 sequences listed, about 29% were seen once. Treatment in this sample: roughly nine-day PBMC culture with coronavirus spike peptide pools or control peptides (ViraFEST assay). No cognate antigen is known for these TCRs. Sequenced material: cultured CD4+ T cells from blood. These receptors were obtained from a human donor with COVID-19.

V is TRBV2 and J is TRBJ1-5; 7 bases fit TRBD1. The CDR3 is 15 residues long. After removal of 6 bases from V and 1 base from J, the junction contained 6 bases not matched to a gene. Germline lookup yields CDR1 SNHLY and CDR2 FYNNEI. CDR3 coding DNA: TGTGCCAGCAGCGACAGGGCTGGAAGCAATCAGCCCCAGCATTTT. This gives the protein CASSDRAGSNQPQHF.

This sequence joins TRBV10-1 and TRBJ2-5; D gene uncertain. This CDR3 has 13 amino acids. CDR1 WNHNN and CDR2 SYGVQD come from the germline V gene (reference sequence). Trimming stripped 4 bases from V and 5 bases from J, with 11 bases between. The CDR3 is CASSGNVGETQYF. The CDR3 DNA follows: TGCGCCAGCAGTGGAAACGTGGGGGAGACCCAGTACTTC.

This clonotype was found once. Germline and junction disagree at one end, which may indicate a read error. The J gene is TRBJ2-1, the V gene TRBV4-2; 7 bases map to TRBD1. The DNA matches TRBJ2-7 better at its end, which makes the J call doubtful. Germline CDR1 is LGHNA and CDR2 is YNFKEQ. The CDR3 totals 14 residues. CDR3 sequence reads: CTSSQDDRDHEQYF. DNA for the CDR3: TGTACCAGCAGCCAAGATGACAGGGACCACGAGCAGTACTTC.

The J gene is TRBJ2-1, the V gene TRBV4-1; possibly TRBD2 for D (6 bases). CDR3 length equals 17 residues. Germline V gene lookup returns CDR1 MGHRA and CDR2 YSYEKL. V lost 4 bases, J lost 8 bases, and 24 bases lay in between. As DNA, the CDR3 is TGCGCCAGCAGCCCCTTTTTTCTGGGACTTAGACGGGATGAGCAGTTCTTC. It codes for CASSPFFLGLRRDEQFF.

In its sample, this clonotype was seen a few times. The chain joins TRBV25-1 to TRBJ1-6; D possibly corresponds to TRBD1 (6 bases). CDR3 length equals 17 residues. Germline V gene lookup returns CDR1 MGHDK and CDR2 SYGVNS. Trimming removed 1 base from V and 4 bases from J, with 14 bases in between. The CDR3 region is CASSELSGQIYNSPLHF. DNA of the CDR3: TGTGCCAGCAGTGAATTGTCTGGACAGATTTATAATTCACCCCTCCACTTT.

V and J are TRBV10-3 and TRBJ2-3; tentatively, D is TRBD2 (5 bases). With 0 bases removed from V and 4 bases from J, the gap between germline ends came to 17 bases. The CDR3 is made up of 17 amino acids. In germline, CDR1 is ENHRY, CDR2 SYGVKD. In DNA, the CDR3 is TGTGCCATCAGTGAGTCTATTGGCGGAGGACTCCCAGATACGCAGTATTTT. This codes for CAISESIGGGLPDTQYF.

The V and J genes are TRBV7-2 and TRBJ1-4, with 8 bases lining up with TRBD1. Unmatched junction bases numbered 6, after V lost 4 bases and J lost 8 bases. The CDR3 is 14 amino acids. Germline V gene data show CDR1 as SGHTA and CDR2 as FQGNSA. CDR3 region: CASSSDRGLEKLFF. The CDR3 DNA reads TGTGCCAGCAGCTCCGACAGGGGTTTGGAAAAACTGTTTTTT.

This chain uses TRBV28 with TRBJ1-4; 7 nucleotides align to TRBD1. The germline V gene encodes CDR1 MDHEN and CDR2 SYDVKM. The CDR3 spans 14 residues. V lost 1 base and J lost 8; bases outside the gene matches: 4. The CDR3 sequence: CASSLLGGTEKLFF. In nucleotides, the CDR3 is TGTGCCAGCAGTTTATTAGGGGGCACCGAAAAACTGTTTTTT.

This clonotype was recorded once. The chain employs TRBV5-4 and TRBJ1-4, with D perhaps TRBD1 (6 bases). The CDR3 runs to 16 residues. Between the trimmed V and J ends, which lost 4 bases and 5 bases, there was a span of 18 bases. CDR1 is SGHNT, CDR2 YYREEE, per germline (reference sequence). The CDR3 DNA reads TGTGCCAGCAGCGCTCCTCGGGGGCGAGGGAATGAAAAACTGTTTTTT. This codes for CASSAPRGRGNEKLFF.